This T cell receptor beta chain was sequenced for a study of Graves' ophthalmopathy and Graves' hyperthyroidism (dated by TCRdb to the late 2010s). About the study as a whole: A patient counted as having stable hyperthyroidism if there was no progression to ophthalmopathy within 18 months of follow-up. The study used TCR beta repertoire signatures to distinguish Graves' ophthalmopathy from Graves' hyperthyroidism and to predict progression to ophthalmopathy. In total, around 140 blood samples were TCR-sequenced: approximately 42 ophthalmopathy, around 75 hyperthyroidism and roughly 17 hyperthyroidism-to-ophthalmopathy patients. To explore V-J signatures that distinguish ophthalmopathy from hyperthyroidism, a discovery set of more than 90 patients was enrolled, made up of 40 to 45 with ophthalmopathy and fewer than 60 with stable hyperthyroidism. An independent validation cohort was composed of around 19 hyperthyroidism patients and around 16 patients who later progressed from hyperthyroidism to ophthalmopathy. In more than five hyperthyroidism patients, the T-cell repertoires found in thyroid tissue were compared with those found in blood. Following sampling, methimazole starting at 30 mg daily was administered to hyperthyroidism patients, and high-dose intravenous methylprednisolone was administered to ophthalmopathy patients. Here is what the overall study found, with its caveats: The 13-signature model separated ophthalmopathy from stable hyperthyroidism with over 85% sensitivity and around 81% specificity in cross-validation, and 80%/75% in the test set. Most expanded thyroid clonotypes with a frequency above 0.001 also appeared in blood, which suggests that blood repertoires may reflect the immune response in the thyroid. Sample size was not statistically predetermined, and group allocation was not concealed from the investigators. In validation, the model predicted ophthalmopathy progression with about 70% sensitivity and roughly 72% specificity; some 13 predicted patients were CT-confirmed with GO in a median of roughly 6.8 months.

Patients with hyperthyroidism were aged 18 to 65 years, had been newly diagnosed, and had a disease duration of less than 2 months. Anyone with other autoimmune diseases, uncontrolled infections, pregnancy or lactation was excluded from the study. Diagnosis relied on clinical symptoms, serum thyroxine, TRAb, thyroid ultrasound and orbital computed tomography. Total RNA was extracted with Trizol reagent and quality-checked on an Agilent 2100 Bioanalyzer. This clonotype was detected only a few times. Its binding antigen is unknown. The input lacks base qualities; no much larger clone sits a single base away. For repertoire sequencing, the TCR beta CDR3 regions were amplified from RNA transcripts. The first round of RT-PCR was done with HTBI primers and the Qiagen OneStep RT-PCR kit, and was followed by a second round of multiplex PCR, then size selection and purification. The libraries underwent paired-end sequencing with 100 bp reads on an Illumina HiSeq2000. The authors' pipeline ran thus. Reads were processed with SOAPnuke, discarding reads with adapters, uncalled bases, mean Phred below 15, or no exact constant-primer or identifier match. COPE v1.2.5 was used to merge the high-quality paired reads. Each unique nucleotide sequence was defined as a clonotype, and clonotypes were aligned to IMGT TRB V, D and J references with MiTCR v1.1. Only V-J combinations with frequency above 0.0001 were analysed, covering over 98% of repertoires. For each V-J combination, a TCR clonal expansion and chaos score was defined as F50 clonal expansion divided by the chaos observed in the TCRdist matrix. Features were reduced by Welch's t-statistics and random forest to over 10 V-J combinations, which fed a naive Bayes classifier. Thyroid-blood repertoire similarity was quantified with the Morisita-Horn index. TCRdb handled the public reads itself, with Q25 trimming in fastp and clone calling in MiXCR, and kept productive beta chains. Identical CDR3 proteins give one entry, which carries the most common genes and DNA. These V and J calls originate from TCRdb's pipeline instead of the authors' own analysis. The sample table contains around 1.1 million distinct CDR3 sequences; only one count was recorded for 36% of them. Around 10% of the sample is in the top ten clones.

The CDR3 goes from the cysteine to the phenylalanine over 15 residues. Solely the CDR3 DNA is kept, with 45 bases framed from the first base. Here V drops 6 bases and J drops 5 bases, and the junction holds 6 bases not matched to any gene. CDR1 MNHNY and CDR2 SVGAGI were looked up in the germline V gene (reference sequence). Sequencing was done on a sample of peripheral blood or thyroid tissue (not recorded which). This receptor was identified in an adult man with Graves' hyperthyroidism. The chain employs TRBV6-6 and TRBJ1-4, and TRBD1 matches 10 of the central bases. Read as DNA, the sequence is TGTGCCAGCAGACCTCCGGGACAGGGGAATGAAAAACTGTTTTTT. It encodes CASRPPGQGNEKLFF.